The present T cell receptor beta chain was sequenced within a study of cytotoxic CD8 clonotypes in ibrutinib-treated CLL. V was trimmed by 4 bases and J by 5 bases, leaving 8 bases between them. Germline V gene data show CDR1 as SQVTM and CDR2 as ANQGSEA. The CDR3 has 11 amino acids. Measured with immunoSEQ multiplex PCR; TCRdb has only the in-frame clones, and not every one. This sample yields about 140,000 clones, of which around three quarters are seen a single time; 28% belongs to the top ten. The chain links TRBV29-1 to TRBJ2-5; no clear D. This specimen consisted of PBMCs, obtained after 12 months of ibrutinib treatment. This receptor was identified in a human donor with chronic lymphocytic leukemia. CDR3 region: CSVVDGETQYF. DNA of the CDR3: TGCAGCGTTGTGGACGGGGAGACCCAGTACTTC.